A single T cell receptor (beta chain) is shown here with its context. This table comes from immunoSEQ multiplex PCR, and its TCRdb copy is limited to in-frame clones, with some not included. The sample contains fewer than 350,000 clones, approximately 89% of which appear only once. Germline assignment: CDR1 SGHVS and CDR2 FNYEAQ. The V and J ends lost 5 bases and 6 bases respectively, with 36 bases between them. The CDR3 contains 21 residues. The data stem from a study of blood T cell repertoires in COVID-19. As for the study in general: Samples taken during acute and convalescent COVID-19 were collected in the United States, Italy and Spain.

This chain links TRBV7-6 with TRBJ2-3; TRBD1 might be the D (6 bases). Sequencing was performed on peripheral blood. This TCR was recovered from a man aged 35-49 years with active or convalescent COVID-19. CDR3 region: CASSPTRRTAWSTTLRDTQYF. In DNA form, the CDR3 reads TGTGCCAGCAGCCCCACTAGGCGGACAGCGTGGTCGACTACTCTCAGGGATACGCAGTATTTT.